The rows below give T cell receptor beta chains drawn from one sample of a study of a mutant IDH1 vaccine in newly diagnosed glioma. Assay: immunoSEQ multiplex PCR; the TCRdb copy retains only in-frame clones and omits some. This table has tens of thousands of clones, around 81% appearing once. Antigens for these TCRs are unknown. Sequences were derived from PBMCs, sampled from a glioma patient whose treatment included an IDH1 peptide vaccine. The source of these receptors is a man aged 35 to 55 with glioma. CDR3s include the opening cysteine and the closing phenylalanine or tryptophan. Each record gives: D gene, V gene, J gene, CDR3 length, clone size, CDR3 protein, CDR3 DNA. D genes are given only for firm matches. A clone size is listed for some rows: how often the clone was seen (once, few, many), or a class if it is expanded.

d_call: TRBD2
v_call: TRBV4-3
j_call: TRBJ2-3
cdr3_length: 19
clone_size: -
cdr3_aa: CASSQVPSLAGSSTDTQYF
cdr3_nt: TGCGCCAGCAGCCAAGTACCCTCACTAGCGGGGAGTAGCACAGATACGCAGTATTTT

d_call: -
v_call: TRBV6-6
j_call: TRBJ1-5
cdr3_length: 15
clone_size: few
cdr3_aa: CASSGGRERDQPQHF
cdr3_nt: TGTGCCAGCTCCGGAGGCAGGGAGAGGGATCAGCCCCAGCATTTT

d_call: TRBD2
v_call: TRBV13
j_call: TRBJ2-5
cdr3_length: 16
clone_size: -
cdr3_aa: CASSPILASEVKTQYF
cdr3_nt: TGTGCCAGCAGCCCCATACTAGCGTCAGAGGTAAAGACCCAGTACTTC

d_call: -
v_call: TRBV7-8
j_call: TRBJ2-1
cdr3_length: 14
clone_size: once
cdr3_aa: CASSPGLPWNEQFF
cdr3_nt: TGTGCCAGCAGCCCGGGACTCCCCTGGAATGAGCAGTTCTTC

d_call: -
v_call: TRBV21-1
j_call: TRBJ1-4
cdr3_length: 17
clone_size: -
cdr3_aa: CASSKVGGGMANEKLFF
cdr3_nt: TGTGCCAGCAGCAAAGTGGGCGGGGGGATGGCTAATGAAAAACTGTTTTTT

d_call: -
v_call: TRBV16
j_call: TRBJ2-1
cdr3_length: 14
clone_size: -
cdr3_aa: CASSQSPKPNEQFF
cdr3_nt: TGTGCCAGCAGCCAATCCCCGAAACCAAATGAGCAGTTCTTC

d_call: TRBD1
v_call: TRBV28
j_call: TRBJ2-7
cdr3_length: 14
clone_size: -
cdr3_aa: CASSLITGGYEQYF
cdr3_nt: TGTGCCAGCAGTTTAATCACAGGGGGGTACGAGCAGTACTTC

d_call: -
v_call: TRBV30
j_call: TRBJ2-5
cdr3_length: 16
clone_size: -
cdr3_aa: CAWSLGSKWGQETQYF
cdr3_nt: TGTGCCTGGAGTTTAGGGAGTAAATGGGGTCAAGAGACCCAGTACTTC

d_call: -
v_call: TRBV6-6
j_call: TRBJ2-1
cdr3_length: 13
clone_size: -
cdr3_aa: CASSFEKYNEQFF
cdr3_nt: TGTGCCAGCAGTTTCGAGAAATACAATGAGCAGTTCTTC

d_call: -
v_call: TRBV7-2
j_call: TRBJ1-5
cdr3_length: 14
clone_size: -
cdr3_aa: CASSLSQGNQPQHF
cdr3_nt: TGTGCCAGCAGCCTAAGTCAAGGCAATCAGCCCCAGCATTTT

d_call: TRBD1
v_call: TRBV4-2
j_call: TRBJ2-7
cdr3_length: 19
clone_size: once
cdr3_aa: CASSQYGTASPGPPPEQYF
cdr3_nt: TGTGCCAGCAGCCAATACGGGACAGCCTCTCCTGGCCCCCCTCCCGAGCAGTACTTC

d_call: -
v_call: TRBV7-2
j_call: TRBJ1-6
cdr3_length: 16
clone_size: once
cdr3_aa: CASSLAEQGIRSPLHF
cdr3_nt: TGTGCCAGCAGCTTAGCCGAGCAGGGGATTCGGTCACCCCTCCACTTT

d_call: -
v_call: TRBV6-5
j_call: TRBJ2-7
cdr3_length: 11
clone_size: -
cdr3_aa: CASSGVYEQYF
cdr3_nt: TGTGCCAGCAGTGGCGTCTACGAGCAGTACTTC

d_call: -
v_call: TRBV7-9
j_call: TRBJ2-7
cdr3_length: 15
clone_size: -
cdr3_aa: CASTSGLLRSYEQYF
cdr3_nt: TGTGCCAGCACCTCGGGACTCCTTCGCTCCTACGAGCAGTACTTC

d_call: TRBD1
v_call: TRBV6-5
j_call: TRBJ1-2
cdr3_length: 13
clone_size: -
cdr3_aa: CASSFDRVYGYTF
cdr3_nt: TGTGCCAGCAGTTTTGACAGGGTCTATGGCTACACCTTC

d_call: -
v_call: TRBV9
j_call: TRBJ1-3
cdr3_length: 13
clone_size: -
cdr3_aa: CASSFPGGNTIYF
cdr3_nt: TGTGCCAGCAGCTTCCCCGGGGGGAACACCATATATTTT

d_call: TRBD1
v_call: TRBV11-2
j_call: TRBJ2-7
cdr3_length: 12
clone_size: -
cdr3_aa: CASSGTAYEQYF
cdr3_nt: TGTGCCAGCAGCGGGACAGCCTACGAGCAGTACTTC

d_call: TRBD2
v_call: TRBV6-5
j_call: TRBJ2-5
cdr3_length: 15
clone_size: -
cdr3_aa: CASRLGLAGPMTQYF
cdr3_nt: TGTGCCAGCAGACTGGGACTAGCGGGTCCCATGACCCAGTACTTC

d_call: -
v_call: TRBV11-1
j_call: TRBJ1-3
cdr3_length: 19
clone_size: -
cdr3_aa: CASSPARAGGGGSGNTIYF
cdr3_nt: TGTGCCAGCAGCCCAGCCAGGGCGGGAGGAGGTGGCTCTGGAAACACCATATATTTT

d_call: TRBD1
v_call: TRBV5-6
j_call: TRBJ2-1
cdr3_length: 14
clone_size: -
cdr3_aa: CASILGDSYNEQFF
cdr3_nt: TGTGCCAGCATTCTCGGGGACAGCTACAATGAGCAGTTCTTC